These 20 T cell receptor beta chains were sequenced from one sample in a study of T cell responses to AZD1222 COVID-19 vaccine. Libraries were prepared by immunoSEQ multiplex PCR; TCRdb keeps only in-frame clonotypes and omits some of them. In the table there are 77,000 or so clones, about 91% of which are singletons. The sample here was peripheral blood, taken on day 0 of AZD1222 vaccination. The receptor set was obtained from an adult in good health.

The genes are TRBV5-1 and TRBJ2-5, with 7 bases matching TRBD2. The V segment lost 3 bases and the J segment 5 bases; nucleotides outside the gene matches: 7. Germline CDR1 SGHRS, CDR2 YFSETQ. This CDR3 has 14 residues. CDR3 DNA: TGCGCCAGCAGCTACCGGGACTATCGGGAGACCCAGTACTTC. Its translation is CASSYRDYRETQYF.

The rearrangement links TRBV11-1 to TRBJ2-1; D is perhaps TRBD1 or TRBD2 (5 bases each). V lost 3 bases, J lost 10 bases, and 13 bases lay in between. Germline V CDR1 and CDR2: SGHAT, FQDESV (reference sequence). CDR3 length equals 13 residues. Here the CDR3 reads CASSLGLASEQFF. DNA of the CDR3: TGTGCCAGCAGCTTGGGGCTAGCATCCGAGCAGTTCTTC.

This clone was seen a single time. This chain joins TRBV9 and TRBJ2-4; D is perhaps TRBD2 (5 bases). Per the germline V gene, CDR1 is SGDLS and CDR2 is YYNGEE. V lost 2 bases, J lost 7 bases, and 16 bases lay in between. The CDR3 is 15 residues long. CDR3 DNA: TGTGCCAGCAGCGTGGGCTCAGCGGCTAGGAACATTCAGTACTTC. This codes for CASSVGSAARNIQYF.

This chain uses TRBV20-1 with TRBJ1-3; D is ambiguous. The CDR3 totals 11 residues. The germline V gene has CDR1 DFQATT and CDR2 SNEGSKA (reference sequence). V lost 1 base to trimming and J lost 12 bases, with 10 bases between them. CDR3 region: CSARAPHGIYF. In DNA form, the CDR3 reads TGCAGTGCTAGAGCCCCCCACGGCATATATTTT.

CDR3 sequence (DNA): TGTGCCAGCAGCTTCACAGATACGCAGTATTTT. It is translated as CASSFTDTQYF. The rearrangement links TRBV25-1 to TRBJ2-3; no definite D call. CDR1 MGHDK and CDR2 SYGVNS come from the germline V gene. The CDR3 extends over 11 amino acids. The V end lost 6 bases, the J end lost 2 bases, and 3 bases lay between the germline ends. The variable domain in full, completed from reference TRBV25-1 and TRBJ2-3, reads EADIYQTPRYLVIGTGKKITLECSQTMGHDKMYWYQQDPGMELHLIHYSYGVNSTEKGDLSSESTVSRIRTEHFPLTLESARPSHTSQYLCASSFTDTQYFGPGTRLTVL.

The genes are TRBV4-1 and TRBJ2-7; D remains unclear. V lost 4 bases and J 1 base, leaving 8 bases between the germline ends. CDR1 is MGHRA, CDR2 YSYEKL, per germline. The CDR3 length is 13 residues. CDR3 coding DNA: TGCGCCAGCAGCCCAGGCGAGTCCTACGAGCAGTACTTC. Translating gives CASSPGESYEQYF.

The rearrangement links TRBV28 to TRBJ2-7, with 7 bases identical to TRBD1. V shed 6 bases and J 2 bases; nucleotides not matched to a gene: 10. There are 15 residues in the CDR3. Germline CDR1 MDHEN, CDR2 SYDVKM. The CDR3 protein is CASSNTGQMAYEQYF. The CDR3 nucleotides read TGTGCCAGCAGCAACACGGGACAGATGGCCTACGAGCAGTACTTC.

The rearrangement links TRBV6-5 to TRBJ1-2, with D hard to call. V lost 7 bases to trimming and J lost 7 bases, with 13 bases between them. CDR3 size: 12 residues. The germline CDR1 and CDR2 sequences are MNHEY and SVGAGI. The CDR3 DNA is TGTGCCAGCAATAGCCCCAGTATTGGCTACACCTTC. It is translated as CASNSPSIGYTF.

This rearrangement joins TRBV30 to TRBJ2-3; the D is unclear. Germline values: CDR1 GTSNPN, CDR2 SVGIG (reference sequence). V was trimmed by 4 bases and J by 1 base, leaving 6 bases between them. The CDR3 is 12 residues long. CDR3 nucleotides: TGTGCCTGGAACCAGCGCACAGATACGCAGTATTTT. It is translated as CAWNQRTDTQYF.

This chain uses TRBV27 with TRBJ2-7; maybe TRBD1 (7 bases). The CDR3 loop spans 13 amino acids. With 6 bases removed from V and 6 bases from J, the gap between germline ends came to 15 bases. Per the germline V gene, CDR1 is MNHEY and CDR2 is SMNVEV (reference sequence). The CDR3 region is CASSFAGGSEQYF. The CDR3 region has the DNA TGTGCCAGCAGCTTCGCAGGGGGGTCCGAGCAGTACTTC.

The chain is built from TRBV19 and TRBJ1-1; D gene ambiguous. Deletions cut 5 bases from V and 0 bases from J, with 7 bases between. The length of the CDR3 is 13 residues. Germline assignment: CDR1 LNHDA and CDR2 SQIVND (reference sequence). This CDR3 reads CASSPYMNTEAFF. In DNA, the CDR3 is TGTGCCAGTAGTCCATACATGAACACTGAAGCTTTCTTT.

V gene TRBV6-4 combines with J gene TRBJ2-2; TRBD2 agrees at 9 bases. The CDR3 covers 15 residues. The germline V gene encodes CDR1 MRHNA and CDR2 SNTAGT. V was pared by 0 bases and J by 4 bases, with 0 bases of the junction left unmatched. CDR3 nucleotide sequence: TGTGCCAGCAGTGACTCTAGCGGGAGCACCGGGGAGCTGTTTTTT. Translation gives CASSDSSGSTGELFF.

CDR3 region: CASSHSSTGNGYTF. DNA for the CDR3: TGTGCCAGCAGCCATTCCTCGACAGGGAATGGCTACACCTTC. The J gene is TRBJ1-2, the V gene TRBV3-1 (or the pseudogene TRBV3-2), with 7 nucleotides matching TRBD1. With 3 bases clipped from V and 6 bases from J, the junction kept 7 bases outside the gene matches. This CDR3 has 14 amino acids. The germline CDR1 and CDR2 sequences are LGHDT and YNNKEL (reference sequence).

Here the CDR3 DNA reads TGCGCCAGCAGTGTAATACAGGGGGTTGAGCAGTACTTC. As protein: CASSVIQGVEQYF. This rearrangement joins TRBV10-2 to TRBJ2-7; 8 nucleotides agree with TRBD1. CDR1 and CDR2 (germline): WSHSY, SAAADI. The CDR3 totals 13 residues. The J segment lost 7 bases and the V segment lost 4 bases, leaving 6 bases of the junction unmatched.

The gene calls are TRBV5-1 and TRBJ2-7, with D unresolved. The CDR3 totals 16 residues. Germline V gives CDR1 SGHRS, CDR2 YFSETQ. Trimming stripped 0 bases from V and 7 bases from J, with 20 bases between. CDR3 amino acids: CASSLEGPTSLGEQYF. CDR3 in DNA: TGCGCCAGCAGCTTGGAAGGGCCCACCTCCCTTGGGGAGCAGTACTTC.

The J gene is TRBJ2-3, the V gene TRBV7-6; D unclear. The germline V gene encodes CDR1 SGHVS and CDR2 FNYEAQ. V lost 3 bases and J lost 3, with 13 bases in between. The length of the CDR3 is 15 residues. The CDR3 sequence is CASSLKRSVTDTQYF. The CDR3 DNA sequence: TGTGCCAGCAGCTTGAAGCGATCGGTGACAGATACGCAGTATTTT.

The J gene is TRBJ1-1, the V gene TRBV7-2; tentatively, D is TRBD1 (5 bases). CDR1 SGHTA and CDR2 FQGNSA come from the germline V gene. The CDR3 has 14 amino acids. Trimming took off 3 bases at V and 4 bases at J, with 12 bases between the two ends. The CDR3 nucleotides are TGTGCCAGCAGCTTCTCAGGGCCGCTCACTGAAGCTTTCTTT. Its translation: CASSFSGPLTEAFF.

This chain uses TRBV4-2 with TRBJ2-7; D remains ambiguous. Deletions cut 1 base from V and 3 bases from J, with 7 bases between. Germline V gene data show CDR1 as LGHNA and CDR2 as YNFKEQ. The CDR3 loop spans 13 amino acids. In DNA, the CDR3 is TGTGCCAGCAGCCAAGCCCGAAACTACGAGCAGTACTTC. Protein product: CASSQARNYEQYF.

The chain uses TRBV19 and TRBJ2-7; 8 nucleotides agree with TRBD1. Trimming cost V 5 bases and J 6 bases; bases outside gene matches: 12. The CDR3 consists of 15 residues. The germline V gene has CDR1 LNHDA and CDR2 SQIVND (reference sequence). CDR3 in amino acids: CASSYNRDRSSEQYF. CDR3 bases: TGTGCCAGTAGTTATAACCGGGACAGGAGTTCCGAGCAGTACTTC.

The chain links TRBV5-1 to TRBJ2-1; D tentatively fits TRBD1 or TRBD2 (5 bases each). V lost 0 bases to trimming and J lost 8 bases, with 12 bases between them. Germline assignment: CDR1 SGHRS and CDR2 YFSETQ. The CDR3 totals 14 residues. The CDR3 spells CASSLDGGGDEQFF. The CDR3, as DNA: TGCGCCAGCAGCTTGGATGGGGGTGGGGATGAGCAGTTCTTC.